This TCR beta chain came from a study of blood T cell repertoires in COVID-19. For the study at large: Spain, Italy and the United States supplied samples that represented acute and convalescent COVID-19. The cDNA or gDNA used as material had been derived from T cells, B-cell-depleted T cells, or PBMCs.

Seattle patients were enrolled during active infection and followed longitudinally. Using immunoSEQ multiplex PCR, the repertoire was profiled, and TCRdb retains in-frame clones only, with some absent. The sample holds a few hundred thousand clones; approximately 88% are singletons and the top ten take about 3%. V was trimmed by 7 bases and J by 8 bases, leaving 12 bases between them. The germline CDR1 and CDR2 sequences are MDHEN and SYDVKM. CDR3 length: 13 residues. The sequencing sample was made of peripheral blood. The clonotype comes from a woman aged 25 to 39 with COVID-19, enrolled during active disease. The chain joins TRBV28 to TRBJ1-6; no firm D call. CDR3 DNA sequence: TGTGCCAGCAAACGTCTCGGGGATTCACCCCTCCACTTT. Protein sequence: CASKRLGDSPLHF.